The clone carrying this T cell receptor (beta chain) was seen just once. V gave up 1 base and J gave up 5 bases; unmatched junction bases: 8. The CDR3 is 15 amino acids. Germline V gene sequence: CDR1 SGHDT, CDR2 YYEEEE. The entry originates in a study of blood T cell repertoires in COVID-19. Looking at the study overall: Samples taken during acute and convalescent COVID-19 were collected in the United States, Italy and Spain.

Here immunoSEQ multiplex PCR was the method, and the copy in TCRdb shows in-frame clones only, minus some. This table holds 200,000 or so clones, approximately 83% found once. The sequencing input was peripheral blood. The TCR was taken from an older woman with acute or convalescent COVID-19. The chain couples TRBV5-6 to TRBJ2-5; 7 nucleotides align to TRBD1. CDR3 sequence (DNA): TGTGCCAGCAGCTTGAGGGATAGGGGGCTGGAGACCCAGTACTTC. Translation gives CASSLRDRGLETQYF.